The 9 T cell receptor beta chains below come from one sample, sequenced in a study of cytomegalovirus exposure and HLA in healthy donors. The PCR contained 60 Vbeta and 13 Jbeta primers. Some clones are missing from TCRdb's copy, which holds only in-frame ones; the method was immunoSEQ multiplex PCR. This table holds some 200,000 clones, around 85% found once. The specimen was PBMCs. These receptors were obtained from a man in his forties or fifties in good health and CMV-seronegative.

DNA of the CDR3: TGTGCCAGCAGTTCCAGGCCGGTGACTAATGAAAAACTGTTTTTT. Residues: CASSSRPVTNEKLFF. The chain couples TRBV27 to TRBJ1-4; D ambiguous. Trimming left V 4 bases short and J 2 bases short, with 11 bases between. This CDR3 contains 15 residues. Per germline, CDR1 MNHEY and CDR2 SMNVEV (reference sequence).

This clone was seen only a few times. The chain links TRBV29-1 to TRBJ1-3; 7 bases align to TRBD1. CDR1 SQVTM and CDR2 ANQGSEA come from the germline V gene. This CDR3 contains 15 residues. Unmatched junction bases numbered 9, after V lost 7 bases and J lost 0 bases. The CDR3 region has the DNA TGCAGCGCCATACAGGGGCTGGCCTCTGGAAACACCATATATTTT. Its protein is CSAIQGLASGNTIYF.

The V call is TRBV7-2, the J call TRBJ1-2; 11 nucleotides agree with TRBD1. Trimming cost V 4 bases and J 3 bases; bases outside gene matches: 1. The CDR3 runs to 14 residues. CDR1 is SGHTA, CDR2 FQGNSA, per germline. DNA of the CDR3: TGTGCCAGCAGCTCGGGACAGGGGGACTATGGCTACACCTTC. Translated, it gives CASSSGQGDYGYTF.

V usage is TRBV5-1 and J usage is TRBJ2-1, with 9 bases lining up with TRBD2. V lost 4 bases to trimming and J lost 9 bases; unmatched junction nucleotides: 5. The germline CDR1 and CDR2 sequences are SGHRS and YFSETQ. The CDR3 is 13 residues long. In nucleotides, the CDR3 is TGCGCCAGCAGCCTTCTAGCGGGACTTGAGCAGTTCTTC. Its protein is CASSLLAGLEQFF.

The V call is TRBV6-5, the J call TRBJ2-3; 7 bases are a match to TRBD2. There are 12 residues in the CDR3. After removal of 2 bases from V and 8 bases from J, the junction contained 1 base not matched to a gene. Germline CDR1 reads MNHEY; CDR2 reads SVGAGI. The CDR3 loop reads CASSYGGGTQYF. The CDR3 nucleotides are TGTGCCAGCAGTTACGGGGGGGGTACGCAGTATTTT.

V and J are TRBV28 and TRBJ2-5; weak D call: TRBD2 (6 bases). Germline CDR1 reads MDHEN; CDR2 reads SYDVKM. This CDR3 is 15 amino acids long. V was clipped by 2 bases and J by 3 bases, with 13 bases between them. The CDR3 bases are TGTGCCAGCAGTTTAACGGGAGTATTCAAAGAGACCCAGTACTTC. It is translated as CASSLTGVFKETQYF.

The rearrangement uses TRBV5-1 and TRBJ2-2; D possibly corresponds to TRBD1 (6 bases). Trimming stripped 5 bases from V and 0 bases from J, with 14 bases between. Per the germline V gene, CDR1 is SGHRS and CDR2 is YFSETQ. This CDR3 contains 16 residues. DNA for the CDR3: TGCGCCAGCAGAAGGACAGCTGGACCGAACACCGGGGAGCTGTTTTTT. It specifies CASRRTAGPNTGELFF.

There are a few counts of this clone. The chain employs TRBV5-6 and TRBJ2-5; no clear D gene. Between the trimmed V and J ends, which lost 5 bases and 2 bases, there was a span of 25 bases. The CDR3 is 18 residues long. Germline V gene data show CDR1 as SGHDT and CDR2 as YYEEEE. The CDR3 bases are TGTGCCAGCAGTCTTTTGTTCTTCGCGGCCCTTGGACAAGAGACCCAGTACTTC. This codes for CASSLLFFAALGQETQYF.

The V call is TRBV9, the J call TRBJ2-7; TRBD1 aligns across 7 bases. This CDR3 has 14 amino acids. Per the germline V gene, CDR1 is SGDLS and CDR2 is YYNGEE. Losses at the gene ends were 3 bases for V and 2 bases for J; bases not matched to a gene: 5. In DNA form, the CDR3 reads TGTGCCAGCAGCGCAACAGGGGATACCTACGAGCAGTACTTC. It is translated as CASSATGDTYEQYF.